This TCR beta chain originates from a study of T cell repertoires in MIS-A myocarditis (dated by TCRdb to 2021 to 2024). The QIAamp DNA FFPE kit was used to extract genomic DNA from formalin-fixed paraffin-embedded autopsy tissue. The CDR1 and CDR2 encoded by the germline V gene (reference sequence) are GTSNPN and SVGIG. Measured from the cysteine to the phenylalanine, the CDR3 is 13 residues long. Of the read, only the CDR3 DNA is kept; its 39 bases are in frame from base 1. Relative to germline, V is 5 bases shorter and J is 8 bases shorter, with 13 bases between their ends. Turning to this clone: Its recognized antigen is unknown. No per-base quality is available; no much larger clone lies one base away.

TCRbeta CDR3 regions were amplified with the immunoSEQ bias-controlled multiplex PCR and sequenced at high throughput. The authors processed their data as follows. CDR3 sequences were collapsed and filtered by the immunoSEQ vendor pipeline to quantify abundance and frequency of each unique TCRbeta CDR3. Dominant CDR3 amino acid sequences were clustered with SARS-CoV-2-specific ImmuneCODE TCRbeta sequences by CD-HIT at a 90% global sequence identity threshold. A clone was classed as hyperexpanded at a frequency of 0.1 to 1 and as large at a frequency of 0.01 to 0.1. For the dominant clones, CDR3 amino acid sequences and V and J gene assignments were confirmed with MiXCR. The R stringdist package was used to calculate Levenshtein distances between the patient clonotypes and the ImmuneCODE hits. Held by TCRdb, this immuneACCESS table contains in-frame sequences only and omits some clones. Under half of the omission traces to an unresolved V gene where checked; the cause of the rest is unknown. Clonal size and the V and J genes are those of that table, whereas D and trimming came from the DNA. The sample table records 6,500 to 7,500 clones; approximately 80% of these occur just once. Clones ranked in the top ten supply roughly a fifth of the sample.

This sequence originates from a man younger than 30 with fulminant myocarditis from multisystem inflammatory syndrome in adults (MIS-A) after COVID-19. What was sequenced was right inferior lung lobe tissue obtained at autopsy. Recombination connected TRBV30 to TRBJ1-6; the D gene is not confidently resolved. The DNA sequence is given as TGTGCCTGGGATCCTAGCGGGGATTCACCCCTCCACTTT. This yields the protein CAWDPSGDSPLHF. Extended through the reference TRBV30 and TRBJ1-6 proteins, this CDR3 yields the full variable domain: SQTIHQWPATLVQPVGSPLSLECTVEGTSNPNLYWYRQAAGRGLQLLFYSVGIGQISSEVPQNLSASRPQDRQFILSSKKLLLSDSGFYLCAWDPSGDSPLHFGNGTRLTVT.